The rows below give T cell receptor beta chains drawn from one sample of a study of blood T cell repertoires in COVID-19. The assay was immunoSEQ multiplex PCR, and TCRdb's table has in-frame clones only and misses some. This sample has around 280,000 clones, with around 91% found just once. Sequences were obtained from PBMCs or T cells enriched from blood (not recorded which). The receptors were sampled from a woman aged 18-29 years with acute COVID-19. CDR3s include the opening cysteine and the closing phenylalanine or tryptophan. A clone size is listed for some rows: how often the clone was seen (once, few, many), or a class if it is expanded.

J gene | V gene | clone size | CDR3 protein
TRBJ2-7 | TRBV7-2 | . | CASSLGSGSGQYEQYF
TRBJ1-2 | TRBV7-2 | . | CASSLGRSNYGYTF
TRBJ2-3 | TRBV2 | . | CASRFGTADTQYF
TRBJ2-3 | TRBV5-1 | . | CASSLAPDSTDTQYF
TRBJ2-3 | TRBV10-3 | . | CAISESGGRADTQYF
TRBJ2-6 | TRBV3-1/TRBV3-2 | . | CASSQGEWASGANVLTF
TRBJ2-5 | TRBV30 | . | CAWSGKKGTGVRETQYF
TRBJ2-7 | TRBV27 | . | CASSSGHSYEQYF
TRBJ2-3 | TRBV7-2 | once | CASTHTGGTDTQYF
TRBJ1-1 | TRBV27 | . | CASSGGQPEAFF
TRBJ2-7 | TRBV4-1 | . | CASSQTGGLAGSTGQYF
TRBJ2-3 | TRBV25-1 | once | CASTGRKYTDTQYF
TRBJ2-7 | TRBV9 | . | CASSVEDSGSGEQYF
TRBJ2-3 | TRBV7-9 | . | CASSTNRGRITDTQYF
TRBJ2-7 | TRBV7-9 | . | CASSLTGGTYEQYF
TRBJ1-5 | TRBV4-2 | . | CASSQEVPQGNQPQHF
TRBJ1-2 | TRBV5-1 | once | CASSRDRGNYGYTF
TRBJ2-7 | TRBV21-1 | . | CARLHEQYF
TRBJ2-1 | TRBV11-2 | . | CASTGELNSYNEQFF
TRBJ1-3 | TRBV19 | few | CASSIGGSGNTIYF
TRBJ2-2 | TRBV11-2 | . | CASSKKGGTGCGELFF
TRBJ2-1 | TRBV9 | . | CASSKRLANNEQFF
TRBJ2-4 | TRBV6-5 | once | CASRRTVLAKNIQYF
TRBJ1-6 | TRBV18 | once | CASSPAGAGYNSPLHF
TRBJ1-1 | TRBV5-7 | . | CASSLSQSLGFF
TRBJ1-2 | TRBV11-2 | . | CASSSLHNRPGHRDYGYTF
TRBJ2-7 | TRBV20-1 | . | CSASPIYEQYF
TRBJ1-5 | TRBV19 | . | CASKSEGYSNQPQHF
TRBJ2-7 | TRBV11-2 | . | CASSLDRGLDEQYF
TRBJ1-1 | TRBV7-9 | . | CASSPGTGLGDTEAFF
TRBJ2-4 | TRBV6-5 | . | CASSYGGGNIQYF
TRBJ2-1 | TRBV11-2 | . | CASSLSLAGNEQFF
TRBJ1-1 | TRBV18 | . | CASSIRDRVINRKLFF
TRBJ2-5 | TRBV5-1 | . | CASSLGTGTGETQYF
TRBJ2-7 | TRBV9 | . | CASMGLHYEQYF
TRBJ1-2 | TRBV4-1 | . | CASSQERLGGYTF
TRBJ1-2 | TRBV27 | once | CASSFEGYYGYTF
TRBJ2-1 | TRBV28 | . | CASSIAGGGNEQFF
TRBJ2-1 | TRBV4-1 | . | CASSQMQGGRYNEQFF
TRBJ1-2 | TRBV29-1 | . | CSVTGGDYGYTF
TRBJ2-3 | TRBV30 | . | CAWTSFDRGPGTDTQYF
TRBJ1-1 | TRBV7-3 | . | CASSLSSGRNTEAFF
TRBJ2-7 | TRBV6-5 | many | CASDHLAGVREQYF
TRBJ2-1 | TRBV9 | . | CASSVLGGGYNEQFF
TRBJ2-2 | TRBV5-1 | . | CASSYGPDGDTGELFF
TRBJ2-1 | TRBV11-2 | . | CASSIQGPATGNEQFF
TRBJ2-7 | TRBV18 | . | CASSKPGLAGGLDEQYF